This T cell receptor beta chain was captured by sequencing in a study of response to subunit inactivated influenza vaccine. TCRdb fed the RT-PCR reads into MiXCR, producing one record per CDR3 protein. The sample lists 650,000 to 800,000 distinct CDR3 sequences, about a fifth occurring once. There are a few counts of this clonotype. What it binds is unknown. V was pared by 7 bases and J by 5 bases, with 20 bases between. The CDR3 runs 14 residues. The V gene's germline CDR1 is SQVTM and CDR2 ANQGSEA. General study results and limits: There was a suggestion from the authors that each seasonal influenza vaccination recruits few new T cells.

The V and J genes are TRBV29-1 and TRBJ1-1; D remains ambiguous. The source was PBMCs from blood, collected more than 4 days after vaccination. This TCR came from a man aged 50 to 59 who received an inactivated influenza vaccine. This chain's CDR3 is CSAQVGSRGTEAFF. CDR3 coding DNA: TGCAGCGCTCAGGTAGGATCCAGAGGAACTGAAGCTTTCTTT.